This TCR beta chain was sequenced during a study of CD8+CD57+ T cells in acquired aplastic anemia. Study-wide background: Sorting CD4+ and CD8+ cells gave DNA averaging 3.2 ug.

Genomic DNA templated the TCR beta VDJ and CDR3 profiling. MiXCR, run by TCRdb on the reads, gives a single entry per CDR3 protein. The table lists around 220,000 distinct CDR3 sequences, roughly 45% of them singletons. General study findings and limits: Patients and controls shared 25 to 30 CD8+ CDR3 sequences, which appeared highly expressed in patients and within their immunodominant clones.

In regard to this clonotype: What it recognizes is unknown.

V lost 3 bases, J lost 7 bases, and 15 bases lay in between. Germline V CDR1 and CDR2: ENHRY, SYGVKD. The CDR3 runs 14 residues. Patients selected for sequencing had displayed CD8+CD57+ cell expansion by flow cytometry. The TCR comes from a human donor with aplastic anemia. Sequenced: sorted CD4+, CD8+, or CD8+CD57+ T cells (not recorded which) from PBMCs. The chain carries TRBV10-3 and TRBJ2-5, with D tentatively TRBD1 (6 bases). CDR3 loop: CAISDSQGLGTQYF. The CDR3 DNA follows: TGTGCCATCAGTGACTCTCAGGGGCTGGGGACCCAGTACTTC.